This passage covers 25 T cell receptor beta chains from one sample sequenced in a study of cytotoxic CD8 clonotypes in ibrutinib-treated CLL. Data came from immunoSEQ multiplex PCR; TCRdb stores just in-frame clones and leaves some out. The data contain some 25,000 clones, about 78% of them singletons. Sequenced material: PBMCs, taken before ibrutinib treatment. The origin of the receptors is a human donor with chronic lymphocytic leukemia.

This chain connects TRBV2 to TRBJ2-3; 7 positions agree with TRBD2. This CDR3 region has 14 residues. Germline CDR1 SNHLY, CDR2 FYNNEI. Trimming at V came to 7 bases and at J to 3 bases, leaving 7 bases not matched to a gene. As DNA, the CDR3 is TGTGCCAGCATGCGTGGAGCGGGGACAGATACGCAGTATTTT. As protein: CASMRGAGTDTQYF.

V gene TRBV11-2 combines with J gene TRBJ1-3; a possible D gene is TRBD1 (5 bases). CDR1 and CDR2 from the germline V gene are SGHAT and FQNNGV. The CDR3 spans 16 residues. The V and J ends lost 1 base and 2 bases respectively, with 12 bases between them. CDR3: CASSLGSGRTGNTIYF. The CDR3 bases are TGTGCCAGCAGCTTAGGGTCGGGGCGAACTGGAAACACCATATATTTT. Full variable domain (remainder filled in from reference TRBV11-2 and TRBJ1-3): EAGVAQSPRYKIIEKRQSVAFWCNPISGHATLYWYQQILGQGPKLLIQFQNNGVVDDSQLPKDRFSAERLKGVDSTLKIQPAKLEDSAVYLCASSLGSGRTGNTIYFGEGSWLTVV.

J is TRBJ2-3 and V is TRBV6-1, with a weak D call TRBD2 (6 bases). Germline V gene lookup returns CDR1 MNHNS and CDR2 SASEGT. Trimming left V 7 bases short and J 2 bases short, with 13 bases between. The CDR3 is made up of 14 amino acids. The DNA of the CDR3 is TGTGCCAGCACCCCAGGGACTCCCACAGATACGCAGTATTTT. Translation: CASTPGTPTDTQYF.

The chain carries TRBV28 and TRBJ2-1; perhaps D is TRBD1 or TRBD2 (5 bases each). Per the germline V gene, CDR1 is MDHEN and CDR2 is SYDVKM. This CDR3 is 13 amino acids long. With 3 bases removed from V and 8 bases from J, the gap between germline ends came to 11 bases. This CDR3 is CASSLSGLDEQFF. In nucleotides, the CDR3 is TGTGCCAGCAGTTTGTCGGGGCTGGATGAGCAGTTCTTC.

The CDR3 DNA follows: TGTGCCAGCAGTATGGCGGGGGGCGCTAACACTGAAGCTTTCTTT. This gives the protein CASSMAGGANTEAFF. The V gene is TRBV28, the J gene TRBJ1-1, with D possibly TRBD1 on 6 matching bases. CDR1 is MDHEN, CDR2 SYDVKM, per germline. The CDR3 loop spans 15 amino acids. Trimming took off 5 bases at V and 2 bases at J, with 15 bases between the two ends.

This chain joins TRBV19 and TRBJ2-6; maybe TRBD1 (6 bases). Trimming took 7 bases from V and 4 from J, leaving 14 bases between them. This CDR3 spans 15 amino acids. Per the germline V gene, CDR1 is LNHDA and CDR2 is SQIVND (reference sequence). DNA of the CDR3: TGTGCCAGTACCCACAGGGTTGCCGGGGCCAACGTCCTGACTTTC. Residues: CASTHRVAGANVLTF.

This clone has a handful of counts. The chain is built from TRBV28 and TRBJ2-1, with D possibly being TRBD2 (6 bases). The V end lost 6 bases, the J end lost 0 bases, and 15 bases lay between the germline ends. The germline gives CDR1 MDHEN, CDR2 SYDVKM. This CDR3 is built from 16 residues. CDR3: CASRGGRASSYNEQFF. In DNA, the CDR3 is TGTGCCAGCAGGGGGGGTAGGGCCAGCTCCTACAATGAGCAGTTCTTC.

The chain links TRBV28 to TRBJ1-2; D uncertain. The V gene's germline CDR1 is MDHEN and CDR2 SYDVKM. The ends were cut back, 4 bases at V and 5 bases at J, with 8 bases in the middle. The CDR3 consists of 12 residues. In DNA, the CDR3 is TGTGCCAGCAGTTCCGAGTATTATGGCTACACCTTC. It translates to CASSSEYYGYTF.

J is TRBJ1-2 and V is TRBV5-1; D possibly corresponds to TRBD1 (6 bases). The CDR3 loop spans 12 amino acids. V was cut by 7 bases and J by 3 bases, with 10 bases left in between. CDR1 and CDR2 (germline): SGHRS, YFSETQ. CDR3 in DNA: TGCGCCAGCTCGGACAGTTACTATGGCTACACCTTC. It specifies CASSDSYYGYTF.

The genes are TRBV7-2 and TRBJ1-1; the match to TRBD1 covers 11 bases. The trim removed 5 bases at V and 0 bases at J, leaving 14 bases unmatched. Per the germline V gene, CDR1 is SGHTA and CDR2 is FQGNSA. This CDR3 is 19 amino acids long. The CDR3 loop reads CASSLRTGGRISLNTEAFF. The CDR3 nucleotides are TGTGCCAGCAGCCTCCGGACAGGGGGCCGAATTAGTCTGAACACTGAAGCTTTCTTT.

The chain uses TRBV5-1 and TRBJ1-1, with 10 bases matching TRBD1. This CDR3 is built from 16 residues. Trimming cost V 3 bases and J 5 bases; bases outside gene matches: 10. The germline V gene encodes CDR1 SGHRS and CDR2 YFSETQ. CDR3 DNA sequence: TGCGCCAGCAGCTCCTCACGGACAGGGGGGTTAACTGAAGCTTTCTTT. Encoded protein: CASSSSRTGGLTEAFF.

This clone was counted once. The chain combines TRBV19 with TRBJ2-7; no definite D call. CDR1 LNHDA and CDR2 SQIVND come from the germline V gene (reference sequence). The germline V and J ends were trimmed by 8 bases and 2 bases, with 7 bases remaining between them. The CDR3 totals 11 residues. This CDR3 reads CASSSAYEQYF. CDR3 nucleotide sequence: TGTGCCAGTTCGTCTGCCTACGAGCAGTACTTC. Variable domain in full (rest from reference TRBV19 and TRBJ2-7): DGGITQSPKYLFRKEGQNVTLSCEQNLNHDAMYWYRQDPGQGLRLIYYSQIVNDFQKGDIAEGYSVSREKKESFPLTVTSAQKNPTAFYLCASSSAYEQYFGPGTRLTVT.

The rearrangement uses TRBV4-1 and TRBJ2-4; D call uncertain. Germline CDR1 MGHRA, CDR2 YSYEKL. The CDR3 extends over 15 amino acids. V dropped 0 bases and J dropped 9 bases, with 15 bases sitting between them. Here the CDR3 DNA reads TGCGCCAGCAGCCAAGACATCTACGCCAACAGCATTCAGTACTTC. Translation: CASSQDIYANSIQYF.

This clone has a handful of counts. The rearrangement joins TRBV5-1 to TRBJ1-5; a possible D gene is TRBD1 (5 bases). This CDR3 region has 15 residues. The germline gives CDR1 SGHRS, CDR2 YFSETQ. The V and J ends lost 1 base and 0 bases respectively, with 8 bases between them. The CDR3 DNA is TGCGCCAGCAGCTTGTCAGGGATTAGCAATCAGCCCCAGCATTTT. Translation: CASSLSGISNQPQHF.

As DNA, the CDR3 is TGTGCCAGCAGCTTGGCCTTGACCAGGGGGCACTATGGCTACACCTTC. As protein: CASSLALTRGHYGYTF. The chain has TRBV5-4 and TRBJ1-2; 8 positions agree with TRBD1. CDR1 is SGHNT and CDR2 is YYREEE in the germline V gene (reference sequence). V lost 0 bases and J lost 3; bases outside the gene matches: 7. The CDR3 is 16 amino acids.

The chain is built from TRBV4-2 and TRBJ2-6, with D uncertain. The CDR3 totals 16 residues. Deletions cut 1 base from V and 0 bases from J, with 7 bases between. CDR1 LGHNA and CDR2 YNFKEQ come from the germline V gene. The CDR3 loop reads CASSQGRTSGANVLTF. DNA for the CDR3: TGTGCCAGCAGCCAAGGCAGGACCTCTGGGGCCAACGTCCTGACTTTC.

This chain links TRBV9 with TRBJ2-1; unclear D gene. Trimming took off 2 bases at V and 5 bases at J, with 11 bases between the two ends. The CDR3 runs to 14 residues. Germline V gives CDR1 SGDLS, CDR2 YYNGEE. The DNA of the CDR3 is TGTGCCAGCAGCGTCTCCAGCAGTCACAATGAGCAGTTCTTC. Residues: CASSVSSSHNEQFF.

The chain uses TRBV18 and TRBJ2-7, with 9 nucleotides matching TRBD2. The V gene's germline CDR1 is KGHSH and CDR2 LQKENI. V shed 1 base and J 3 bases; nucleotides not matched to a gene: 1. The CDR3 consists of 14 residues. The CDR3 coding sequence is TGTGCCAGCTCACCACGAGCGGGAGGCTACGAGCAGTACTTC. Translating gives CASSPRAGGYEQYF.

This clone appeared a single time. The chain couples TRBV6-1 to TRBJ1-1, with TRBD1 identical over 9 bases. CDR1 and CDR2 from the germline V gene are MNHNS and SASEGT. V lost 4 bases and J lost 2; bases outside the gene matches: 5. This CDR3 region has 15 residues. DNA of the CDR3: TGTGCCAGCAGTGCGTCGACAGGGGGAAACACTGAAGCTTTCTTT. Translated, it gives CASSASTGGNTEAFF.

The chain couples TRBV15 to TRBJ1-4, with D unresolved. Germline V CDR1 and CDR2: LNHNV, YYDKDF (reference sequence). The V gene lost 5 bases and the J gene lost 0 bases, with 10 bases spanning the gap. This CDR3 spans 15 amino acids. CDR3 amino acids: CATSLIRATNEKLFF. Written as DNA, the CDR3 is TGTGCCACCAGCCTTATTCGTGCAACTAATGAAAAACTGTTTTTT.

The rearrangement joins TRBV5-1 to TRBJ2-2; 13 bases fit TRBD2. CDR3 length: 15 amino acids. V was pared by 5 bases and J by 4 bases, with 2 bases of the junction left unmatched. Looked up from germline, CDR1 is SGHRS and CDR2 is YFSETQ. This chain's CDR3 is CASRLAGGTTGELFF. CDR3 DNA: TGCGCCAGCAGACTAGCGGGAGGGACCACCGGGGAGCTGTTTTTT. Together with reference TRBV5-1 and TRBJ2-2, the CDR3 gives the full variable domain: KAGVTQTPRYLIKTRGQQVTLSCSPISGHRSVSWYQQTPGQGLQFLFEYFSETQRNKGNFPGRFSGRQFSNSRSEMNVSTLELGDSALYLCASRLAGGTTGELFFGEGSRLTVL.

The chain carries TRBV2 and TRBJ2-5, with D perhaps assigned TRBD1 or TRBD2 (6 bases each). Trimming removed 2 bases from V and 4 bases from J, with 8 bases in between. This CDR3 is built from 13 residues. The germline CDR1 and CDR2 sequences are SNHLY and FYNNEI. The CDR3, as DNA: TGTGCCAGCAGTGAACGGGGGCGAGAGACCCAGTACTTC. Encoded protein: CASSERGRETQYF.

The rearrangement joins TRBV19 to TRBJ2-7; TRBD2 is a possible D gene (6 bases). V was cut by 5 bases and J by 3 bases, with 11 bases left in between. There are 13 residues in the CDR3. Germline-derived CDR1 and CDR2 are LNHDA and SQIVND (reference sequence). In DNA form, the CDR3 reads TGTGCCAGTAGTCAGAGGGGAGGCTACGAGCAGTACTTC. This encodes CASSQRGGYEQYF.

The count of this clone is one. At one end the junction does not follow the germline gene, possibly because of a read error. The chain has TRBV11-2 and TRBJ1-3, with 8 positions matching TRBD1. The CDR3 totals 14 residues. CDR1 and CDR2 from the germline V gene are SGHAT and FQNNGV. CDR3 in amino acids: CASSQGASGNTTYF. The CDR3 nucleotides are TGTGCCAGCAGCCAGGGGGCTTCGGGAAACACCACATATTTT.

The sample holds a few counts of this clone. CDR3 amino acids: CASRGTPSYNEQFF. CDR3 DNA sequence: TGTGCCAGCAGAGGGACACCCTCCTACAATGAGCAGTTCTTC. The chain combines TRBV6-1 with TRBJ2-1, with D possibly matching TRBD1 (6 bases). The CDR3 is made up of 14 amino acids. Germline lookup yields CDR1 MNHNS and CDR2 SASEGT. V dropped 6 bases and J dropped 0 bases, with 9 bases sitting between them.